These 32 T cell receptor beta chains share one sample of origin, sequenced in a study of T cell changes during pregnancy in multiple sclerosis. Produced via immunoSEQ multiplex PCR; TCRdb's table is partial and in-frame only. This table holds 25,000 to 40,000 clones, around 91% found once. The sample here was CD8+ T cells from peripheral blood mononuclear cells, taken in the second trimester of pregnancy. These receptors all stem from a female donor with multiple sclerosis, enrolled in a pregnancy study.

The chain employs TRBV18 and TRBJ2-1; 11 nucleotides agree with TRBD2. The CDR3 runs 19 residues. Germline trimming cut 2 bases from V and 0 bases from J; bases unmatched to any gene: 9. The germline gives CDR1 KGHSH, CDR2 LQKENI. The CDR3 loop is CASSPISGLAESSYNEQFF. For the CDR3, the DNA is TGTGCCAGCTCACCAATCTCGGGACTAGCGGAAAGCTCCTACAATGAGCAGTTCTTC.

This chain connects TRBV29-1 to TRBJ2-7; 9 bases map to TRBD1. This CDR3 is built from 13 residues. Germline V lookup: CDR1 SQVTM, CDR2 ANQGSEA. Trimming took 6 bases from V and 1 from J; bases not matched to a gene: 4. This CDR3 is CSVRQGESYEQYF. The CDR3 DNA sequence: TGCAGCGTAAGACAGGGGGAGTCCTACGAGCAGTACTTC.

V and J are TRBV6-5 and TRBJ2-1; maybe TRBD2 (5 bases). The CDR3 loop spans 15 amino acids. The germline V and J ends were trimmed by 0 bases and 0 bases, with 6 bases remaining between them. The germline gives CDR1 MNHEY, CDR2 SVGAGI. CDR3 in amino acids: CASSYSSGSYNEQFF. CDR3 nucleotides: TGTGCCAGCAGTTACTCAAGCGGCTCCTACAATGAGCAGTTCTTC.

The chain combines TRBV19 with TRBJ1-1; 9 bases are shared with TRBD1. The V segment lost 5 bases and the J segment 5 bases; nucleotides outside the gene matches: 9. Germline assignment: CDR1 LNHDA and CDR2 SQIVND (reference sequence). The length of the CDR3 is 15 residues. The CDR3 sequence is CASSLDRGGGTEAFF. In nucleotides, the CDR3 is TGTGCCAGTAGTTTGGACAGGGGCGGAGGAACTGAAGCTTTCTTT.

This clone was counted a few times. CDR3 sequence: CASSEYLTGTASYEQYF. CDR3 DNA sequence: TGTGCCAGCAGTGAATATCTCACCGGGACAGCCTCCTACGAGCAGTACTTC. This chain uses TRBV6-4 with TRBJ2-7; TRBD1 matches 7 bases. Trimming at V came to 3 bases and at J to 0 bases, leaving 11 bases not matched to a gene. Per germline, CDR1 MRHNA and CDR2 SNTAGT. The CDR3 consists of 17 residues.

This clone was found once. The genes are TRBV4-3 and TRBJ1-1, with TRBD1 matching 9 bases. Germline CDR1 reads LGHNA; CDR2 reads YSLEER. With V trimmed by 4 bases and J by 4 bases, 4 bases remained unmatched. The CDR3 is 14 amino acids. In nucleotides, the CDR3 is TGCGCCAGCAGCCGGACAGGGGCTACCACTGAAGCTTTCTTT. Translated, it gives CASSRTGATTEAFF.

The chain recombines TRBV6-4 with TRBJ2-7; 11 nucleotides align to TRBD2. Germline-derived CDR1 and CDR2 are MRHNA and SNTAGT. The CDR3 consists of 19 residues. The V and J ends lost 6 bases and 0 bases, in that order; junction bases with no gene match: 16. CDR3 DNA: TGTGCCAGCAGAGTTCCGGGACTAGCGGTCTACGAAGGCTCCTACGAGCAGTACTTC. It translates to CASRVPGLAVYEGSYEQYF.

The rearrangement joins TRBV7-3 to TRBJ2-3; D perhaps matches TRBD1 (6 bases). The CDR3 sequence is 15 residues long. Trimming took 0 bases from V and 6 from J, leaving 13 bases between them. From germline, CDR1 is SGHTA and CDR2 FQGTGA. The CDR3 protein is CASSLTGIQGDTQYF. The DNA of the CDR3 is TGTGCCAGCAGCTTAACGGGGATACAGGGTGATACGCAGTATTTT.

V usage is TRBV7-3 and J usage is TRBJ2-1; TRBD2 matches at 13 bases. Germline loops: CDR1 SGHTA, CDR2 FQGTGA. The V gene end was trimmed by 5 bases and the J gene end by 8 bases; junction bases not matched to a gene: 6. The CDR3 has 15 residues. CDR3 protein: CASSHGLAGADEQFF. CDR3 DNA sequence: TGTGCCAGCAGCCACGGACTAGCGGGAGCGGATGAGCAGTTCTTC.

The gene calls are TRBV4-3 and TRBJ2-5; 8 positions agree with TRBD2. Trimming took 0 bases from V and 5 from J; bases not matched to a gene: 8. Germline V CDR1 and CDR2: LGHNA, YSLEER. The length of the CDR3 is 16 residues. CDR3 nucleotides: TGCGCCAGCAGCCAAGATAGGCGGGGACTAGAGGAGACCCAGTACTTC. Amino acids: CASSQDRRGLEETQYF.

CDR3 in amino acids: CASSSVGGNTEAFF. CDR3 nucleotides: TGTGCCAGCAGCTCGGTGGGGGGAAACACTGAAGCTTTCTTT. The V and J genes are TRBV7-2 and TRBJ1-1, with D tentatively TRBD1 (5 bases). CDR3 length: 14 residues. The germline V gene encodes CDR1 SGHTA and CDR2 FQGNSA. V lost 4 bases and J lost 2, with 11 bases in between.

This sequence joins TRBV7-9 and TRBJ2-1, with D perhaps matching TRBD2 (5 bases). CDR3 length: 16 amino acids. Germline CDR1 reads SEHNR; CDR2 reads FQNEAQ (reference sequence). The germline V and J ends were trimmed by 0 bases and 5 bases, with 14 bases remaining between them. The DNA for the CDR3 is TGTGCCAGCAGCTTAGCCTCTAGCCCTCCAAACAATGAGCAGTTCTTC. Translated: CASSLASSPPNNEQFF.

This chain uses TRBV4-3 with TRBJ2-1; weak D call: TRBD2 (6 bases). Germline CDR1 is LGHNA and CDR2 is YSLEER. The CDR3 covers 18 residues. Trimming stripped 3 bases from V and 4 bases from J, with 22 bases between. Here the CDR3 DNA reads TGCGCCAGCAGCCAGATCTCTCTTCTGGAGGGCCCATACAATGAGCAGTTCTTC. Translation gives CASSQISLLEGPYNEQFF.

The rearrangement joins TRBV2 to TRBJ1-4; the D is unclear. The CDR3 is 11 amino acids. Germline V gives CDR1 SNHLY, CDR2 FYNNEI. Trimming stripped 5 bases from V and 7 bases from J, with 5 bases between. The CDR3 sequence: CASSRVEKLFF. DNA of the CDR3: TGTGCCAGCAGTCGGGTTGAAAAACTGTTTTTT.

This clone was seen only once. The chain joins TRBV4-1 to TRBJ2-1, with TRBD2 as a possible D gene (6 bases). The V end lost 1 base, the J end lost 9 bases, and 10 bases lay between the germline ends. Germline assignment: CDR1 MGHRA and CDR2 YSYEKL. The CDR3 is 13 amino acids. As DNA, the CDR3 is TGCGCCAGCAGCCAAGGGGGAGGTAGTGAGCAGTTCTTC. Protein product: CASSQGGGSEQFF.

The chain is built from TRBV11-3 and TRBJ1-2; TRBD1 is a possible D gene (5 bases). V lost 0 bases and J lost 4, with 9 bases in between. Germline V CDR1 and CDR2: SGHNT, YENEEA. The CDR3 contains 14 residues. The CDR3 spells CASSLDGAGYGYTF. CDR3 nucleotides: TGTGCCAGCAGCTTAGATGGGGCAGGCTATGGCTACACCTTC.

This rearrangement joins TRBV7-9 to TRBJ2-7; D possibly corresponds to TRBD2 (6 bases). Germline loops: CDR1 SEHNR, CDR2 FQNEAQ (reference sequence). The CDR3 spans 15 residues. With 5 bases removed from V and 3 bases from J, the gap between germline ends came to 17 bases. The CDR3 DNA sequence: TGTGCCAGCAGCCCCGTGGGTTCTAGCGACTACGAGCAGTACTTC. Its protein product is CASSPVGSSDYEQYF.

The chain combines TRBV12-5 with TRBJ2-1; D might be TRBD1 (7 bases). The V gene lost 10 bases and the J gene lost 8 bases, with 21 bases spanning the gap. In germline, CDR1 is LGHNT, CDR2 FRNRAP. CDR3 size: 14 residues. DNA of the CDR3: TGTGCTACTAACCGCAGGGGGACTGTTGATGAGCAGTTCTTC. Translated: CATNRRGTVDEQFF.

A note on this clone: One end of the junction fails to match germline, which may point to a read error. This chain uses TRBV9 with TRBJ1-2; 9 nucleotides align to TRBD1. The CDR3 consists of 12 residues. Germline V gene data show CDR1 as SGDLS and CDR2 as YYNGEE. This chain's CDR3 is CASRSDRGYLFF. The DNA of the CDR3 is TGTGCCAGCAGGTCGGACAGGGGCTACCTCTTTTTC.

The rearrangement joins TRBV9 to TRBJ2-3; D is unclear. The CDR3 totals 14 residues. Germline V CDR1 and CDR2: SGDLS, YYNGEE. Between the trimmed V and J ends, which lost 2 bases and 4 bases, there was a span of 11 bases. In nucleotides, the CDR3 is TGTGCCAGCAGCGTGAGTGGTGCTGCAGATACGCAGTATTTT. It yields the protein CASSVSGAADTQYF. The variable domain in full, with the rest retrieved from reference TRBV9 and TRBJ2-3, is DSGVTQTPKHLITATGQRVTLRCSPRSGDLSVYWYQQSLDQGLQFLIQYYNGEERAKGNILERFSAQQFPDLHSELNLSSLELGDSALYFCASSVSGAADTQYFGPGTRLTVL.

V gene TRBV29-1 combines with J gene TRBJ1-2; D remains unclear. Germline V gene lookup returns CDR1 SQVTM and CDR2 ANQGSEA. The germline V and J ends were trimmed by 0 bases and 6 bases, with 5 bases remaining between them. The CDR3 runs 11 residues. The CDR3 reads CSVEEVDGYTF. In DNA, the CDR3 is TGCAGCGTTGAAGAGGTAGATGGCTACACCTTC.

The V and J genes are TRBV27 and TRBJ2-7, with 8 bases matching TRBD2. The CDR3 totals 14 residues. Germline V CDR1 and CDR2: MNHEY, SMNVEV (reference sequence). With V trimmed by 6 bases and J by 7 bases, 11 bases remained unmatched. The DNA for the CDR3 is TGTGCCAGCAGCCTCCGGGGGGGGCAGAGGGAGCAGTACTTC. Translating it yields CASSLRGGQREQYF.

This clone was recorded only once. V gene TRBV10-3 combines with J gene TRBJ1-6, with D unresolved. The V gene's germline CDR1 is ENHRY and CDR2 SYGVKD. This CDR3 region has 13 residues. V was shortened by 8 bases and J by 6 bases, with 11 bases between the two germline ends. CDR3 residues: CAIHPDTNSPLHF. The DNA of the CDR3 is TGTGCCATCCATCCAGATACTAATTCACCCCTCCACTTT.

This sequence joins TRBV4-3 and TRBJ2-3, with D possibly being TRBD2 (5 bases). CDR1 and CDR2 from the germline V gene are LGHNA and YSLEER. The CDR3 is 17 residues long. Trimming removed 0 bases from V and 4 bases from J, with 17 bases in between. CDR3 loop: CASSQESSLSGSDTQYF. CDR3 coding DNA: TGCGCCAGCAGCCAAGAGTCAAGCCTGAGCGGTTCAGATACGCAGTATTTT.

V and J are TRBV11-2 and TRBJ2-1, with D maybe TRBD2 (8 bases). This CDR3 comprises 15 residues. CDR1 SGHAT and CDR2 FQNNGV come from the germline V gene. V lost 5 bases, J lost 8 bases, and 19 bases lay in between. The CDR3 here is CASSPAGARGHEQFF. The DNA for the CDR3 is TGTGCCAGCAGCCCAGCGGGGGCGAGGGGGCATGAGCAGTTCTTC.

V usage is TRBV4-3 and J usage is TRBJ2-1; D unclear. In germline, CDR1 is LGHNA, CDR2 YSLEER. This CDR3 is built from 13 residues. V lost 4 bases, J lost 2 bases, and 6 bases lay in between. For the CDR3, the DNA is TGCGCCAGCAGCCTTACAGCCTACAATGAGCAGTTCTTC. Translation gives CASSLTAYNEQFF.

The chain couples TRBV4-2 to TRBJ2-1; 9 positions agree with TRBD2. The CDR3 runs 17 residues. Germline assignment: CDR1 LGHNA and CDR2 YNFKEQ. J was trimmed by 0 bases and V by 4 bases; bases with no gene match: 7. The CDR3 region has the DNA TGTGCCAGCAGCCTTGGACTAGCGCTAAGCTCCTACAATGAGCAGTTCTTC. Protein product: CASSLGLALSSYNEQFF.

V usage is TRBV6-5 and J usage is TRBJ2-5, with TRBD1 matching over 8 bases. J gave up 0 bases and V 4 bases, and 4 bases lay outside the gene matches. The CDR3 is 15 residues long. CDR1 is MNHEY, CDR2 SVGAGI, per germline. CDR3 DNA sequence: TGTGCCAGCAGTTCGACAGGGGCTAACCAAGAGACCCAGTACTTC. Amino acid sequence: CASSSTGANQETQYF.

J is TRBJ2-7 and V is TRBV7-9, with 11 bases identical to TRBD2. CDR3 length: 14 residues. Per the germline V gene, CDR1 is SEHNR and CDR2 is FQNEAQ (reference sequence). Losses at the gene ends were 4 bases for V and 3 bases for J; bases not matched to a gene: 2. CDR3 sequence (DNA): TGTGCCAGCAGCTCGGGACTAGCGGTCTACGAGCAGTACTTC. Translated, it gives CASSSGLAVYEQYF.

The chain employs TRBV4-3 and TRBJ2-7, with a weak D call TRBD2 (5 bases). The germline gives CDR1 LGHNA, CDR2 YSLEER. CDR3 length: 14 residues. Trimming removed 3 bases at V and 2 bases at J, with 11 bases between. Written as DNA, the CDR3 is TGCGCCAGCAGCCATCAACTAGGCGCCTACGAGCAGTACTTC. Its translation is CASSHQLGAYEQYF.

The chain is built from TRBV27 and TRBJ1-5, with D hard to call. Trimming took 5 bases from V and 3 from J, leaving 8 bases between them. Germline V gene sequence: CDR1 MNHEY, CDR2 SMNVEV (reference sequence). The CDR3 has 13 amino acids. The CDR3 here is CASSLSDNQPQHF. CDR3 bases: TGTGCCAGCAGTCTAAGCGACAATCAGCCCCAGCATTTT.

The V call is TRBV19, the J call TRBJ2-1; tentatively, D is TRBD2 (5 bases). Germline CDR1 and CDR2: LNHDA and SQIVND (reference sequence). The CDR3 length is 14 residues. Between the trimmed V and J ends, which lost 11 bases and 7 bases, there was a span of 21 bases. The CDR3 loop reads CASSDWPVGNEQFF. CDR3 DNA sequence: TGTGCCTCGTCGGACTGGCCCGTGGGGAATGAGCAGTTCTTC. Using reference TRBV19 and TRBJ2-1 for the parts outside the CDR3, the full variable domain is DGGITQSPKYLFRKEGQNVTLSCEQNLNHDAMYWYRQDPGQGLRLIYYSQIVNDFQKGDIAEGYSVSREKKESFPLTVTSAQKNPTAFYLCASSDWPVGNEQFFGPGTRLTVL.